This TCR beta chain is drawn from a study of blood T cells in healthy people across ages. Study results and caveats: TCR beta diversity, measured per million T cells, fell in a roughly linear way with age.

Trimming took 0 bases from V and 4 from J; bases not matched to a gene: 9. The CDR3 runs 16 residues. Germline V gene lookup returns CDR1 PRHDT and CDR2 FYEKMQ (reference sequence). Alongside a J-beta primer mix, a sample-barcoded 5' primer served in a second PCR lasting about 6 to 12 cycles. TCRdb fed the 5' RACE reads into MiXCR, producing one record per CDR3 protein. The sample holds roughly 900,000 distinct CDR3 sequences, 40% to 60% seen once. On this clonotype itself: Antigen: not known.

There were healthy Caucasian individuals from Russia, aged about 6 to 100, serving as donors. The material sequenced was blood. This sequence joins TRBV13 and TRBJ2-7, with 7 bases that match TRBD2. This receptor was identified in a man younger than 40 in good health. The CDR3 region has the DNA TGTGCCAGCAGCTTAGGCGGGGGGTACAGCTCATACGAGCAGTACTTC. Residues: CASSLGGGYSSYEQYF.